The next 9 T cell receptor beta chains were all read from a single sample in a study of radiotherapy plus CTLA-4 blockade in lung cancer. Here immunoSEQ multiplex PCR was the method, and the copy in TCRdb shows in-frame clones only, minus some. The sample comprises roughly 45,000 clones, approximately 67% of which are singletons, and around 25% rests with the top ten. Specimen: peripheral blood, collected from a patient treated with radiotherapy plus ipilimumab. These receptors all stem from a human donor with non-small cell lung cancer who had a partial response to radiotherapy plus ipilimumab.

In regard to this clone: Other DNA sequences in the same sample also yield this CDR3. The chain has TRBV5-1 and TRBJ2-1, with TRBD1 identical over 7 bases. Unmatched junction bases numbered 3, after V lost 0 bases and J lost 6 bases. The germline gives CDR1 SGHRS, CDR2 YFSETQ. This CDR3 spans 14 amino acids. The CDR3 DNA reads as TGCGCCAGCAGCTTGGGGCAGGGGGTCAATGAGCAGTTCTTC. Translated: CASSLGQGVNEQFF.

V gene TRBV9 combines with J gene TRBJ2-7; 9 bases align to TRBD1. V lost 1 base to trimming and J lost 0 bases; unmatched junction nucleotides: 2. The germline V gene has CDR1 SGDLS and CDR2 YYNGEE. The CDR3 extends over 15 amino acids. The CDR3, as DNA: TGTGCCAGCAGCGTAACAGGGGGCTCCTCCTACGAGCAGTACTTC. Translation gives CASSVTGGSSYEQYF.

This sequence joins TRBV7-6 and TRBJ2-5, with TRBD2 identical over 12 bases. Germline CDR1 SGHVS, CDR2 FNYEAQ. V lost 5 bases and J lost 4; bases outside the gene matches: 5. This CDR3 spans 15 amino acids. This CDR3 is CASSLLAGGLETQYF. CDR3 DNA sequence: TGTGCCAGCAGCCTACTAGCGGGAGGTCTAGAGACCCAGTACTTC.

The chain carries TRBV15 and TRBJ2-1; TRBD1 aligns across 9 bases. Germline V lookup: CDR1 LNHNV, CDR2 YYDKDF (reference sequence). This CDR3 contains 15 residues. The V gene end was trimmed by 2 bases and the J gene end by 7 bases; junction bases not matched to a gene: 6. DNA of the CDR3: TGTGCCACCAGCAGAACCCACAGGGGGCATAATGAGCAGTTCTTC. This codes for CATSRTHRGHNEQFF.

The chain has TRBV13 and TRBJ2-5; D not certain. Judging by the DNA end, TRBJ2-7 fits better; the J call may be wrong. This CDR3 region has 12 residues. Germline V lookup: CDR1 PRHDT, CDR2 FYEKMQ (reference sequence). CDR3 DNA sequence: TGTGCCAGCAGCCTACAGAGTTACGAGCAGTACTTC. Amino acid sequence: CASSLQSYEQYF.

This clone has only one observation. The chain links TRBV30 to TRBJ1-1, with 9 bases lining up with TRBD1. The CDR3 is 15 amino acids. CDR1 and CDR2 (germline): GTSNPN, SVGIG (reference sequence). The trim removed 1 base at V and 7 bases at J, leaving 10 bases unmatched. CDR3 residues: CAWSAIRTGANEAFF. The CDR3 bases are TGTGCCTGGAGTGCTATCCGGACAGGGGCAAATGAAGCTTTCTTT.

The chain joins TRBV6-5 to TRBJ1-3, with D perhaps matching TRBD1 (6 bases). The CDR3 sequence is 15 residues long. Trimming left V 6 bases short and J 4 bases short, with 16 bases between. Germline V gene sequence: CDR1 MNHEY, CDR2 SVGAGI. CDR3 nucleotide sequence: TGTGCCAGCAGCCCCGAGGGGGGGCGAGGAAACACCATATATTTT. Residues: CASSPEGGRGNTIYF.

The chain combines TRBV11-2 with TRBJ2-5, with 9 bases identical to TRBD1. Germline loops: CDR1 SGHAT, CDR2 FQNNGV. With 4 bases clipped from V and 4 bases from J, the junction kept 7 bases outside the gene matches. The CDR3 sequence is 15 residues long. For the CDR3, the DNA is TGTGCCAGCAGCTCGGGACAGGGTTTTCTAGAGACCCAGTACTTC. It translates to CASSSGQGFLETQYF.

This clone was observed a few times. The chain uses TRBV9 and TRBJ2-1; maybe TRBD2 (5 bases). The CDR3 is made up of 14 amino acids. Germline V gene data show CDR1 as SGDLS and CDR2 as YYNGEE. V lost 4 bases to trimming and J lost 4 bases, with 12 bases between them. This chain's CDR3 is CASSSRGGYNEQFF. CDR3 bases: TGTGCCAGCAGCTCCCGAGGAGGTTACAATGAGCAGTTCTTC.